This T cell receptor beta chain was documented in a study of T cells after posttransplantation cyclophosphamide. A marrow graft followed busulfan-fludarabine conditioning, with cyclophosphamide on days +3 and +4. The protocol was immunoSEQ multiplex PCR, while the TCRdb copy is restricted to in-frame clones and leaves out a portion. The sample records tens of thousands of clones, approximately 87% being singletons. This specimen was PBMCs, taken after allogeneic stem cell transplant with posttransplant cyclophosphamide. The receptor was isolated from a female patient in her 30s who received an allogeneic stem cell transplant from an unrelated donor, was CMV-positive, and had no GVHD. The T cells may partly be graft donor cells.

CDR3 amino acids: CASSNSRAEVEGDEQFF. The CDR3 coding sequence is TGTGCCAGTAGTAATTCCCGGGCGGAGGTTGAGGGCGATGAGCAGTTCTTC. The rearrangement links TRBV19 to TRBJ2-1, with TRBD2 as a possible D gene (5 bases). Germline V gene lookup returns CDR1 LNHDA and CDR2 SQIVND (reference sequence). This CDR3 region has 17 residues. V lost 4 bases, J lost 8 bases, and 24 bases lay in between.